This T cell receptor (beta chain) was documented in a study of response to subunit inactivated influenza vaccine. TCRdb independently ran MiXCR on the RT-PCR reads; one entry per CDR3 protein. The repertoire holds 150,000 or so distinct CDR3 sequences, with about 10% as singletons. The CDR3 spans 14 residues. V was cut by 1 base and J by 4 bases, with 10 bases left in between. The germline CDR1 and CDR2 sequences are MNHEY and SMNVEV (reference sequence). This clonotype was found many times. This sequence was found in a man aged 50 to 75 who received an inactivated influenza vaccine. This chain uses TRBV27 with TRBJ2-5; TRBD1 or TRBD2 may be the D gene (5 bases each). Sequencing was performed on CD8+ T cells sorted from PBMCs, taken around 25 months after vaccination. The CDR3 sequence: CASSLWGGGETQYF. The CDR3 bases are TGTGCCAGCAGTTTATGGGGCGGAGGAGAGACCCAGTACTTC.